These 27 T cell receptor beta chains originate from one sample sequenced in a study of pediatric ulcerative colitis. Rectal tissue came from one to two pinch biopsies taken at colonoscopy. This table comes from immunoSEQ multiplex PCR, and its TCRdb copy is limited to in-frame clones, with some not included. This sample carries about 35,000 clones, roughly 81% of them seen once, and the ten largest clones take under 1.2%. Sequencing was done on a sample of gut tissue. These receptors originate from a boy between 10 and 17 years old with mild ulcerative colitis.

The chain recombines TRBV2 with TRBJ2-4; D unclear. The V and J ends lost 7 bases and 0 bases respectively, with 4 bases between them. CDR1 is SNHLY, CDR2 FYNNEI, per germline. This CDR3 has 12 amino acids. The CDR3 reads CASTGAKNIQYF. The DNA of the CDR3 is TGTGCCAGCACGGGAGCCAAAAACATTCAGTACTTC.

The gene calls are TRBV9 and TRBJ1-1, with D perhaps TRBD1 (5 bases). This CDR3 comprises 12 residues. Trimming pared 10 bases from V and 0 bases from J, leaving 10 bases between. Germline V CDR1 and CDR2: SGDLS, YYNGEE. CDR3 nucleotide sequence: TGTGCCTTGGGACGGATGAACACTGAAGCTTTCTTT. Its translation is CALGRMNTEAFF. Drawing the rest from reference TRBV9 and TRBJ1-1, the complete variable domain is DSGVTQTPKHLITATGQRVTLRCSPRSGDLSVYWYQQSLDQGLQFLIQYYNGEERAKGNILERFSAQQFPDLHSELNLSSLELGDSALYFCALGRMNTEAFFGQGTRLTVV.

V and J are TRBV9 and TRBJ1-4; D possibly corresponds to TRBD1 (6 bases). CDR3 size: 14 residues. Germline V gene lookup returns CDR1 SGDLS and CDR2 YYNGEE. Trimming cost V 3 bases and J 3 bases, with 9 bases left between them. This CDR3 reads CASSAQGSNEKLFF. The CDR3, as DNA: TGTGCCAGCAGCGCACAGGGATCTAATGAAAAACTGTTTTTT.

The chain links TRBV11-3 to TRBJ2-5; 14 positions match TRBD2. Germline V gene lookup returns CDR1 SGHNT and CDR2 YENEEA. The CDR3 loop spans 17 amino acids. The J segment lost 4 bases and the V segment lost 8 bases, leaving 12 bases of the junction unmatched. The CDR3 DNA reads TGTGCCAGCCGCTCCGGGACTAGCGGGGGCCGGGGAGAGACCCAGTACTTC. Amino acid sequence: CASRSGTSGGRGETQYF. Variable domain in full (rest from reference TRBV11-3 and TRBJ2-5): EAGVVQSPRYKIIEKKQPVAFWCNPISGHNTLYWYLQNLGQGPELLIRYENEEAVDDSQLPKDRFSAERLKGVDSTLKIQPAELGDSAVYLCASRSGTSGGRGETQYFGPGTRLLVL.

The V gene is TRBV5-1, the J gene TRBJ1-5; 7 positions agree with TRBD1. This CDR3 has 16 residues. The ends lost 3 bases at V and 8 bases at J; junction bases unmatched: 14. Germline CDR1 reads SGHRS; CDR2 reads YFSETQ. Here the CDR3 reads CASSSKQGCPKEPQHF. CDR3 bases: TGCGCCAGCAGCTCCAAACAGGGGTGCCCTAAGGAGCCCCAGCATTTT.

The genes are TRBV19 and TRBJ2-5; 8 bases map to TRBD2. CDR3 length: 15 residues. From germline, CDR1 is LNHDA and CDR2 SQIVND (reference sequence). The ends lost 3 bases at V and 4 bases at J; junction bases unmatched: 7. CDR3 region: CASSIGTRSGETQYF. The DNA for the CDR3 is TGTGCCAGTAGTATCGGGACTAGATCTGGAGAGACCCAGTACTTC.

J is TRBJ2-1 and V is TRBV30, with TRBD2 identical over 9 bases. The CDR3 runs 14 residues. V was pared by 0 bases and J by 8 bases, with 5 bases of the junction left unmatched. CDR1 is GTSNPN, CDR2 SVGIG, per germline (reference sequence). The CDR3 is CAWSVGTSIDEQFF. In DNA, the CDR3 is TGTGCCTGGAGTGTCGGGACTAGCATCGATGAGCAGTTCTTC.

The V and J genes are TRBV30 and TRBJ2-2, with TRBD2 matching 8 bases. Germline CDR1 and CDR2: GTSNPN and SVGIG (reference sequence). The CDR3 extends over 15 amino acids. With 3 bases clipped from V and 0 bases from J, the junction kept 3 bases outside the gene matches. CDR3: CAWRELAANTGELFF. In DNA form, the CDR3 reads TGTGCCTGGAGAGAACTAGCGGCGAACACCGGGGAGCTGTTTTTT. Full variable domain (missing parts from reference TRBV30 and TRBJ2-2): SQTIHQWPATLVQPVGSPLSLECTVEGTSNPNLYWYRQAAGRGLQLLFYSVGIGQISSEVPQNLSASRPQDRQFILSSKKLLLSDSGFYLCAWRELAANTGELFFGEGSRLTVL.

This clone was picked up one time. The J gene is TRBJ1-1, the V gene TRBV7-3; a possible D gene is TRBD1 (5 bases). The length of the CDR3 is 15 residues. V was cut by 5 bases and J by 0 bases, with 13 bases left in between. Germline assignment: CDR1 SGHTA and CDR2 FQGTGA. The chain's CDR3 is CASSPVGGMNTEAFF. The CDR3 DNA follows: TGTGCCAGCAGCCCTGTCGGGGGAATGAACACTGAAGCTTTCTTT.

In this sample, this clone turned up a few times. J is TRBJ1-2 and V is TRBV5-5, with TRBD1 matching over 8 bases. The germline V gene encodes CDR1 SGHKS and CDR2 YYEKEE (reference sequence). The CDR3 length is 14 residues. After removal of 5 bases from V and 7 bases from J, the junction contained 10 bases not matched to a gene. The CDR3 loop is CASRPTGELRGYTF. In DNA, the CDR3 is TGTGCCAGCAGACCGACAGGGGAATTACGTGGCTACACCTTC.

The chain couples TRBV5-4 to TRBJ2-2; 10 nucleotides match TRBD1. Germline loops: CDR1 SGHNT, CDR2 YYREEE (reference sequence). This CDR3 contains 16 residues. After removal of 4 bases from V and 6 bases from J, the junction contained 9 bases not matched to a gene. CDR3 bases: TGTGCCAGCAGCCCCAGCCGACAGGGGGCGCCCGGGGAGCTGTTTTTT. As protein: CASSPSRQGAPGELFF.

This clone was seen only once. The V gene is TRBV5-4, the J gene TRBJ2-3, with 8 bases aligning to TRBD2. The CDR3 is made up of 15 amino acids. CDR1 is SGHNT and CDR2 is YYREEE in the germline V gene (reference sequence). The V and J ends lost 0 bases and 4 bases, in that order; junction bases with no gene match: 4. The CDR3 nucleotides read TGTGCCAGCAGCTTGGACCCCGGGGGGGCAGATACGCAGTATTTT. Residues: CASSLDPGGADTQYF.

This clone was recorded once. Here the CDR3 reads CASSYLWGGRRQPQHF. The CDR3, as DNA: TGTGCCAGCAGTTACCTTTGGGGGGGACGACGTCAGCCCCAGCATTTT. The V call is TRBV6-6, the J call TRBJ1-5; the D gene is possibly TRBD1 (5 bases). Germline CDR1 is MNHNY and CDR2 is SVGAGI (reference sequence). Trimming took off 2 bases at V and 6 bases at J, with 17 bases between the two ends. The CDR3 totals 16 residues.

The V call is TRBV9, the J call TRBJ2-3, with no clear D. Trimming took 0 bases from V and 4 from J, leaving 12 bases between them. Germline lookup yields CDR1 SGDLS and CDR2 YYNGEE. The CDR3 runs 15 residues. The DNA of the CDR3 is TGTGCCAGCAGCGTAGAGGTTTCGATATCAGATACGCAGTATTTT. Amino acids: CASSVEVSISDTQYF.

This clone showed up just a few times. The V and J genes are TRBV19 and TRBJ2-7; the match to TRBD2 covers 7 bases. CDR1 is LNHDA, CDR2 SQIVND, per germline (reference sequence). J was trimmed by 4 bases and V by 3 bases; bases with no gene match: 12. This CDR3 spans 16 amino acids. Written as DNA, the CDR3 is TGTGCCAGTAGTATGGGGCCTTCGTCAGCGGGGTACGAGCAGTACTTC. Protein sequence: CASSMGPSSAGYEQYF.

The V call is TRBV4-1, the J call TRBJ2-5; perhaps TRBD2 as D (6 bases). CDR1 and CDR2 from the germline V gene are MGHRA and YSYEKL. Trimming cost V 5 bases and J 1 base, with 8 bases left between them. This CDR3 is built from 13 residues. The CDR3: CASSWDSQETQYF. For the CDR3, the DNA is TGCGCCAGCAGCTGGGACTCCCAAGAGACCCAGTACTTC.

The V call is TRBV4-1, the J call TRBJ1-4, with 7 bases lining up with TRBD1. Germline CDR1 is MGHRA and CDR2 is YSYEKL. The length of the CDR3 is 13 residues. The ends lost 4 bases at V and 7 bases at J; junction bases unmatched: 3. The CDR3 sequence: CASSRDRFEKLFF. The CDR3 DNA follows: TGCGCCAGCAGCCGGGACAGATTTGAAAAACTGTTTTTT.

The chain links TRBV30 to TRBJ2-3, with 12 bases aligning to TRBD1. Trimming cost V 8 bases and J 3 bases; bases outside gene matches: 15. CDR3 length: 17 amino acids. The germline CDR1 and CDR2 sequences are GTSNPN and SVGIG (reference sequence). This CDR3 reads CAGGGYRDRGQTDTQYF. The CDR3 nucleotides read TGTGCCGGTGGGGGATACCGGGACAGGGGGCAGACAGATACGCAGTATTTT. The full variable domain, completed using reference TRBV30 and TRBJ2-3, is SQTIHQWPATLVQPVGSPLSLECTVEGTSNPNLYWYRQAAGRGLQLLFYSVGIGQISSEVPQNLSASRPQDRQFILSSKKLLLSDSGFYLCAGGGYRDRGQTDTQYFGPGTRLTVL.

This clone was detected a few times. This chain connects TRBV2 to TRBJ2-7; 10 nucleotides match TRBD1. CDR3 size: 12 residues. From germline, CDR1 is SNHLY and CDR2 FYNNEI. J gave up 5 bases and V 11 bases, and 6 bases lay outside the gene matches. The CDR3 sequence is CAARDRGDEQYF. CDR3 nucleotide sequence: TGTGCCGCCCGGGACAGGGGAGACGAGCAGTACTTC.

The table lists this clone with a few counts. V usage is TRBV10-1 and J usage is TRBJ1-1, with 7 nucleotides matching TRBD1. Germline V gives CDR1 WNHNN, CDR2 SYGVQD (reference sequence). This CDR3 is built from 14 residues. J gave up 1 base and V 6 bases, and 5 bases lay outside the gene matches. The CDR3 is CASSRDSANTEAFF. In DNA, the CDR3 is TGCGCCAGCAGCCGGGACAGCGCGAACACTGAAGCTTTCTTT.

This clone occurred once. The chain is built from TRBV11-2 and TRBJ1-2, with D uncertain. Germline CDR1 and CDR2: SGHAT and FQNNGV. The CDR3 has 15 amino acids. V was shortened by 4 bases and J by 4 bases, with 16 bases between the two germline ends. The CDR3 nucleotides read TGTGCCAGCAGCTCACTAACAGACGGACGCTATGGCTACACCTTC. Translating it yields CASSSLTDGRYGYTF.

The chain carries TRBV2 and TRBJ2-5; D is perhaps TRBD1 or TRBD2 (7 bases each). Germline V gene sequence: CDR1 SNHLY, CDR2 FYNNEI. The CDR3 consists of 16 residues. V lost 4 bases and J lost 5, with 20 bases in between. The CDR3 sequence is CASSAQGGIWAETQYF. DNA for the CDR3: TGTGCCAGCAGTGCCCAGGGGGGGATCTGGGCGGAGACCCAGTACTTC. Variable domain in full (rest from reference TRBV2 and TRBJ2-5): EPEVTQTPSHQVTQMGQEVILRCVPISNHLYFYWYRQILGQKVEFLVSFYNNEISEKSEIFDDQFSVERPDGSNFTLKIRSTKLEDSAMYFCASSAQGGIWAETQYFGPGTRLLVL.

V and J are TRBV5-1 and TRBJ2-7, with D perhaps matching TRBD1 (6 bases). Trimming shortened V by 0 bases and J by 3 bases, and 7 bases separated the two germline ends. There are 13 residues in the CDR3. Germline assignment: CDR1 SGHRS and CDR2 YFSETQ. CDR3 sequence reads: CASSLAQGYEQYF. The CDR3 DNA reads TGCGCCAGCAGCTTGGCACAGGGCTACGAGCAGTACTTC.

The gene calls are TRBV4-2 and TRBJ1-2; perhaps TRBD1 as D (6 bases). The CDR3 is made up of 15 amino acids. Germline V gives CDR1 LGHNA, CDR2 YNFKEQ. The V gene lost 5 bases and the J gene lost 3 bases, with 16 bases spanning the gap. As DNA, the CDR3 is TGTGCCAGCAGCACGCAGGGGCGCCCAGACTATGGCTACACCTTC. As protein: CASSTQGRPDYGYTF.

V is TRBV6-1 and J is TRBJ2-5; D is unclear. V lost 6 bases and J lost 5, with 19 bases in between. Germline loops: CDR1 MNHNS, CDR2 SASEGT. The CDR3 contains 15 residues. CDR3: CASRGRRLVTETQYF. CDR3 in DNA: TGTGCCAGCAGAGGTCGGAGACTCGTGACGGAGACCCAGTACTTC.

CDR3 residues: CASSPIDQNTEAFF. The CDR3 DNA sequence: TGCGCCAGCAGCCCCATTGACCAAAACACTGAAGCTTTCTTT. The chain couples TRBV5-1 to TRBJ1-1; no definite D call. V was trimmed by 4 bases and J by 2 bases, leaving 12 bases between them. Germline lookup yields CDR1 SGHRS and CDR2 YFSETQ. There are 14 residues in the CDR3. The full variable domain, completed using reference TRBV5-1 and TRBJ1-1, is KAGVTQTPRYLIKTRGQQVTLSCSPISGHRSVSWYQQTPGQGLQFLFEYFSETQRNKGNFPGRFSGRQFSNSRSEMNVSTLELGDSALYLCASSPIDQNTEAFFGQGTRLTVV.

The V and J genes are TRBV7-3 and TRBJ1-1; TRBD1 matches at 10 bases. With 0 bases clipped from V and 8 bases from J, the junction kept 3 bases outside the gene matches. The germline CDR1 and CDR2 sequences are SGHTA and FQGTGA. This CDR3 has 14 residues. For the CDR3, the DNA is TGTGCCAGCAGCTTAACCCCGGGACAGGGGGAAGCTTTCTTT. Protein: CASSLTPGQGEAFF.